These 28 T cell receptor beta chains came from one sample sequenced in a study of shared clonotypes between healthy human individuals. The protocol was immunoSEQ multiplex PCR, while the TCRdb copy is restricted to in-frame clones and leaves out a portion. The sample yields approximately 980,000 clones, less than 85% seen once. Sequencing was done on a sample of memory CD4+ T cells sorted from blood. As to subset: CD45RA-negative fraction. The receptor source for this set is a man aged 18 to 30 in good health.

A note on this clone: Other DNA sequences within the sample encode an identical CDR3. For the CDR3, the DNA is TGTGCCAGCAGCTTTTCTGGAAACACCATATATTTT. Translated, it gives CASSFSGNTIYF. This chain joins TRBV7-2 and TRBJ1-3; D is unresolved. Germline V gene data show CDR1 as SGHTA and CDR2 as FQGNSA. The ends were cut back, 3 bases at V and 1 base at J, with 1 base in the middle. CDR3 length equals 12 residues.

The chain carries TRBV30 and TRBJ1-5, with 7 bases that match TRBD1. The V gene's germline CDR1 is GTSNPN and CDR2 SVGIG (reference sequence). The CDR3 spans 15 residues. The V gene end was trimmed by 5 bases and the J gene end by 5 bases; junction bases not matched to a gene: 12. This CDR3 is CAWASGQLFDQPQHF. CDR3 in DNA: TGTGCCTGGGCCTCGGGACAGCTATTCGATCAGCCCCAGCATTTT. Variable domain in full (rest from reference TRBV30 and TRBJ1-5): SQTIHQWPATLVQPVGSPLSLECTVEGTSNPNLYWYRQAAGRGLQLLFYSVGIGQISSEVPQNLSASRPQDRQFILSSKKLLLSDSGFYLCAWASGQLFDQPQHFGDGTRLSIL.

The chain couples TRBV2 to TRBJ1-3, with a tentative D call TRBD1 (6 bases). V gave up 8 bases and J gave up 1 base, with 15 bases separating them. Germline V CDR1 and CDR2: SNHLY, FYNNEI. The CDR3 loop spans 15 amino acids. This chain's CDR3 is CASLATRGSGNTIYF. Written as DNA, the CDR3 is TGTGCCAGCCTTGCAACTAGGGGGTCTGGAAACACCATATATTTT.

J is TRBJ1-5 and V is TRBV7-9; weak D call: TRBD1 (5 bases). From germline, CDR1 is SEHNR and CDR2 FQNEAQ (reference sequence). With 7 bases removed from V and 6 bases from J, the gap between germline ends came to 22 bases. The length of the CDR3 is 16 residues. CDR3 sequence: CASNTRRDEGCQPQHF. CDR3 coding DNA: TGTGCCAGCAACACGCGCCGGGATGAGGGGTGTCAGCCCCAGCATTTT. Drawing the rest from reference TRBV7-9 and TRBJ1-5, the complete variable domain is DTGVSQNPRHKITKRGQNVTFRCDPISEHNRLYWYRQTLGQGPEFLTYFQNEAQLEKSRLLSDRFSAERPKGSFSTLEIQRTEQGDSAMYLCASNTRRDEGCQPQHFGDGTRLSIL.

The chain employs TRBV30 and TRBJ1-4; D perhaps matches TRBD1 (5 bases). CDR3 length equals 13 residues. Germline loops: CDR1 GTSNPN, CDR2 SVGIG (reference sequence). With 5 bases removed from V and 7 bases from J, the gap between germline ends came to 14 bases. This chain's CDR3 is CAWSTGSGEKLFF. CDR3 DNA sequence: TGTGCCTGGTCCACAGGCAGTGGTGAAAAACTGTTTTTT. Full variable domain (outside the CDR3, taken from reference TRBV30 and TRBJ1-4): SQTIHQWPATLVQPVGSPLSLECTVEGTSNPNLYWYRQAAGRGLQLLFYSVGIGQISSEVPQNLSASRPQDRQFILSSKKLLLSDSGFYLCAWSTGSGEKLFFGSGTQLSVL.

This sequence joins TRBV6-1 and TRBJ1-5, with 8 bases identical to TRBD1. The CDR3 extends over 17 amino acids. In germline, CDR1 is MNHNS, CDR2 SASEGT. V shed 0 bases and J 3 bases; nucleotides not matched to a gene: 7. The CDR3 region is CASSEAAGQVLNQPQHF. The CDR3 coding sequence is TGTGCCAGCAGTGAAGCTGCGGGACAGGTACTCAATCAGCCCCAGCATTTT.

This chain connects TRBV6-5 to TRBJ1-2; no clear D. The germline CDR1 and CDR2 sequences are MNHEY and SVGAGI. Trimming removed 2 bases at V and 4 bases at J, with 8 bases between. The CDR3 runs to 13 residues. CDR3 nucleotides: TGTGCCAGCAGTTACGGGGAGGTCTATGGCTACACCTTC. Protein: CASSYGEVYGYTF.

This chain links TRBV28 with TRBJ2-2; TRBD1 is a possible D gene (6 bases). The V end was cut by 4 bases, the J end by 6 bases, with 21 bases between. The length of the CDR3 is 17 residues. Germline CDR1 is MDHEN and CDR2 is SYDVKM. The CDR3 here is CASSSTGGRGPPGELFF. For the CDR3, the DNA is TGTGCCAGCAGTTCCACCGGAGGCAGGGGACCCCCCGGGGAGCTGTTTTTT. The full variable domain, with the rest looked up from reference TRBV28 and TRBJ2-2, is DVKVTQSSRYLVKRTGEKVFLECVQDMDHENMFWYRQDPGLGLRLIYFSYDVKMKEKGDIPEGYSVSREKKERFSLILESASTNQTSMYLCASSSTGGRGPPGELFFGEGSRLTVL.

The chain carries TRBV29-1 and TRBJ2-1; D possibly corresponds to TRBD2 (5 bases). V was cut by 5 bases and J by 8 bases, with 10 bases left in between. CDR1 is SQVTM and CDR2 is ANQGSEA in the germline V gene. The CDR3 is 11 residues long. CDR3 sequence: CSVRNGDEQFF. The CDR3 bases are TGCAGCGTTCGAAACGGGGATGAGCAGTTCTTC.

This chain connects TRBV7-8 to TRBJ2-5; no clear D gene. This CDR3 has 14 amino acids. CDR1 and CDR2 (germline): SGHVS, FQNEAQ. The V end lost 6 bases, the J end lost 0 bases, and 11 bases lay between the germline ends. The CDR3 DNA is TGTGCCAGCAGACCCTATTCGTACCAAGAGACCCAGTACTTC. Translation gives CASRPYSYQETQYF.

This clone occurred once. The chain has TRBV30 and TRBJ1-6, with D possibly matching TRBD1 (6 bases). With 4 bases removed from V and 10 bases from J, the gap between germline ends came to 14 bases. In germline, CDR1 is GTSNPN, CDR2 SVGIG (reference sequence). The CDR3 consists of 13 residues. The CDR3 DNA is TGTGCCTGGAAGGCAGGGGCAGGATCACCCCTCCACTTT. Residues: CAWKAGAGSPLHF.

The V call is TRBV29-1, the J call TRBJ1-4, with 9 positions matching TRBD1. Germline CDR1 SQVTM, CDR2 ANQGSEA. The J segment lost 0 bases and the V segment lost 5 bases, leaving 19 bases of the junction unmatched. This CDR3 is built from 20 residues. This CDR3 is CSVPRWEGTGWSATNEKLFF. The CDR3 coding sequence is TGCAGCGTTCCAAGATGGGAGGGGACAGGGTGGTCCGCAACTAATGAAAAACTGTTTTTT.

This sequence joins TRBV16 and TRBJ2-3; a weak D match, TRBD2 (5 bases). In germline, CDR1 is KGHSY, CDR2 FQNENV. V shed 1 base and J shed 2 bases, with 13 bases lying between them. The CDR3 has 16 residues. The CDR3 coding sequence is TGTGCCAGCAGCCAATTGAGGGTTACTCTCACAGATACGCAGTATTTT. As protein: CASSQLRVTLTDTQYF.

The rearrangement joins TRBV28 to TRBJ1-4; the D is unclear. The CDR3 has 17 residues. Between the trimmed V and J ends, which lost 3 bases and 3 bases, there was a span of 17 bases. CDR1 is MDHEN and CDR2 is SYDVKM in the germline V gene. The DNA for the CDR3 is TGTGCCAGCAGTTTTGCAACTGCCACTCAGTCTAATGAAAAACTGTTTTTT. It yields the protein CASSFATATQSNEKLFF.

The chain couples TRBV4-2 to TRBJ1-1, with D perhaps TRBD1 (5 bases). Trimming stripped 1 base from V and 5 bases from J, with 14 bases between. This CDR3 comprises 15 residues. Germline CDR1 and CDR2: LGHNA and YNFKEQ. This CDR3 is CASSQGGTGRTEAFF. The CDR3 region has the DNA TGTGCCAGCAGCCAAGGGGGGACCGGCCGGACTGAAGCTTTCTTT.

CDR3 region: CASRKIGGDTGELFF. As DNA, the CDR3 is TGCGCCAGCCGGAAGATAGGGGGTGACACCGGGGAGCTGTTTTTT. The rearrangement uses TRBV5-1 and TRBJ2-2; D perhaps matches TRBD1 (6 bases). This CDR3 region has 15 residues. Per germline, CDR1 SGHRS and CDR2 YFSETQ. Between the trimmed V and J ends, which lost 7 bases and 3 bases, there was a span of 16 bases.

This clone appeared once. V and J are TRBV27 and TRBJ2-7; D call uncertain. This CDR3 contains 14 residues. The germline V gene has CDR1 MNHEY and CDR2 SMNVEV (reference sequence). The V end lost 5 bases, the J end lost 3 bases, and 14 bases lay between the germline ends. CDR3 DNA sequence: TGTGCCAGCAGTCCCAACCCCGACTTCTACGAGCAGTACTTC. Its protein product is CASSPNPDFYEQYF.

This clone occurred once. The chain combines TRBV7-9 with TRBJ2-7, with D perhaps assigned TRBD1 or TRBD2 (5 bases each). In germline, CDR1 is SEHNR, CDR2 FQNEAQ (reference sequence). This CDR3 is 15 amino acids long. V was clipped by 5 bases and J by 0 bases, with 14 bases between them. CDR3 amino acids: CASSPGTLSSYEQYF. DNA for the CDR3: TGTGCCAGCAGCCCCGGGACCTTAAGCTCCTACGAGCAGTACTTC.

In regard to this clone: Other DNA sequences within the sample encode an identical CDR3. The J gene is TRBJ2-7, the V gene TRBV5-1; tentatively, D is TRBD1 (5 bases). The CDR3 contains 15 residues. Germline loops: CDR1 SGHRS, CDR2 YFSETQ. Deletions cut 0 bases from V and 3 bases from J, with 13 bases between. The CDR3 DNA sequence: TGCGCCAGCAGCTTGGAGGCAGGGTCGAGCTACGAGCAGTACTTC. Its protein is CASSLEAGSSYEQYF.

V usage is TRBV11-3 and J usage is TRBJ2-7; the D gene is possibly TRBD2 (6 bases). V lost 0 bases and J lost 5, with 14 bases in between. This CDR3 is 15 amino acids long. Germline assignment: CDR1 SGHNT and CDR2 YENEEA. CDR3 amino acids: CASSLDGGSLHEQYF. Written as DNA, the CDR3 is TGTGCCAGCAGCTTAGATGGAGGGAGCCTACACGAGCAGTACTTC. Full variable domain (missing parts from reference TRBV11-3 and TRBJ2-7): EAGVVQSPRYKIIEKKQPVAFWCNPISGHNTLYWYLQNLGQGPELLIRYENEEAVDDSQLPKDRFSAERLKGVDSTLKIQPAELGDSAVYLCASSLDGGSLHEQYFGPGTRLTVT.

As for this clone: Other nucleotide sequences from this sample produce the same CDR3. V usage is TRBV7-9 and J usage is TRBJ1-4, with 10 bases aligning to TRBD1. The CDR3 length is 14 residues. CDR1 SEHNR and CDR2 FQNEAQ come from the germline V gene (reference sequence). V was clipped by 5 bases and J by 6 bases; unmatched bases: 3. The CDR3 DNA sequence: TGTGCCAGCAGCCTCGGACAGGGGGATGAAAAACTGTTTTTT. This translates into CASSLGQGDEKLFF. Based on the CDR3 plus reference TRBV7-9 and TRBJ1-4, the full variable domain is DTGVSQNPRHKITKRGQNVTFRCDPISEHNRLYWYRQTLGQGPEFLTYFQNEAQLEKSRLLSDRFSAERPKGSFSTLEIQRTEQGDSAMYLCASSLGQGDEKLFFGSGTQLSVL.

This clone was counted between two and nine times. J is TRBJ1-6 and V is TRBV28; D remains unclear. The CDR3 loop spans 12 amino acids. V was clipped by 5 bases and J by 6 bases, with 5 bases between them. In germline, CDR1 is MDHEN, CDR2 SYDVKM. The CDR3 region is CASSQSNSPLHF. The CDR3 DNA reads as TGTGCCAGCAGTCAGTCTAATTCACCCCTCCACTTT.

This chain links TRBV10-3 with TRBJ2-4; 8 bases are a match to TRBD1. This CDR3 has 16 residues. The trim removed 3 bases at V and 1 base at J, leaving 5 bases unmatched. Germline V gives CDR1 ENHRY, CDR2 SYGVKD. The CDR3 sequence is CAISDETGVAKNIQYF. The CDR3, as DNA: TGTGCCATCAGTGATGAGACAGGGGTGGCCAAAAACATTCAGTACTTC.

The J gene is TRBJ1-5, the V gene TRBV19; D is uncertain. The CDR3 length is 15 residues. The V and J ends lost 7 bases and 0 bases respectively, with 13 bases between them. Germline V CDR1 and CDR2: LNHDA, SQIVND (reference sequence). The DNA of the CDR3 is TGTGCCAGTATAAAGGACGGCCCTAGCAATCAGCCCCAGCATTTT. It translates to CASIKDGPSNQPQHF.

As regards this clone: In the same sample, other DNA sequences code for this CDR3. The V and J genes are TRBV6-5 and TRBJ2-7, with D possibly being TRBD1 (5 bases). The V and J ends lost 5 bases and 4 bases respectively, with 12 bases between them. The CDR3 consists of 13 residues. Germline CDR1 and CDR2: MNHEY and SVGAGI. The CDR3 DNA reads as TGTGCCAGCAGTCCCCGTGGGGCTTACGAGCAGTACTTC. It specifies CASSPRGAYEQYF.

The CDR3 DNA sequence: TGTGCCTGGAGTGTAAGGACAGGGGGAGGCTACACCTTC. Amino acid sequence: CAWSVRTGGGYTF. V is TRBV30 and J is TRBJ1-2; 10 nucleotides line up with TRBD1. The germline gives CDR1 GTSNPN, CDR2 SVGIG (reference sequence). The CDR3 spans 13 residues. Unmatched junction bases numbered 3, after V lost 0 bases and J lost 8 bases.

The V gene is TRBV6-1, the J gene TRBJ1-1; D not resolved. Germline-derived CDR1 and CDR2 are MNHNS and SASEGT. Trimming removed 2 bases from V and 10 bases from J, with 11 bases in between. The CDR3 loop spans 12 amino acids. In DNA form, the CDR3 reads TGTGCCAGCAGTGAATATGGGAAACGAGCTTTCTTT. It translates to CASSEYGKRAFF.

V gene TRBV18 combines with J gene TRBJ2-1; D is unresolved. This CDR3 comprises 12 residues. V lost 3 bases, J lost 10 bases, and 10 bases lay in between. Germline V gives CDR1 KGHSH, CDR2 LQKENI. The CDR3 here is CASSPLIGEQFF. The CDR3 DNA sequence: TGTGCCAGCTCACCTCTCATAGGCGAGCAGTTCTTC.